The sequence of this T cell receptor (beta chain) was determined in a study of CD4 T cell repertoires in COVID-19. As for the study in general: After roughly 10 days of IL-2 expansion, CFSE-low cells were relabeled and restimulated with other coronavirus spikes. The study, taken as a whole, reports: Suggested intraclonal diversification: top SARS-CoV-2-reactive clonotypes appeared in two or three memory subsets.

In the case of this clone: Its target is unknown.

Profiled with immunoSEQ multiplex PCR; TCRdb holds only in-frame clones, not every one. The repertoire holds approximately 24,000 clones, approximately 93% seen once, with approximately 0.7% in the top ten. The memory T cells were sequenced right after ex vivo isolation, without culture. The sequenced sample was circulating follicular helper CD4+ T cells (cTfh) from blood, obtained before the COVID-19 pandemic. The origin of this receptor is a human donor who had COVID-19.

The CDR3 sequence: CASKRVNTEAFF. Here the CDR3 DNA reads TGTGCCAGTAAAAGAGTAAACACTGAAGCTTTCTTT. The gene calls are TRBV6-1 and TRBJ1-1, with unresolved D. The V gene lost 9 bases and the J gene lost 2 bases, with 10 bases spanning the gap. Germline CDR1 MNHNS, CDR2 SASEGT. This CDR3 region has 12 residues.